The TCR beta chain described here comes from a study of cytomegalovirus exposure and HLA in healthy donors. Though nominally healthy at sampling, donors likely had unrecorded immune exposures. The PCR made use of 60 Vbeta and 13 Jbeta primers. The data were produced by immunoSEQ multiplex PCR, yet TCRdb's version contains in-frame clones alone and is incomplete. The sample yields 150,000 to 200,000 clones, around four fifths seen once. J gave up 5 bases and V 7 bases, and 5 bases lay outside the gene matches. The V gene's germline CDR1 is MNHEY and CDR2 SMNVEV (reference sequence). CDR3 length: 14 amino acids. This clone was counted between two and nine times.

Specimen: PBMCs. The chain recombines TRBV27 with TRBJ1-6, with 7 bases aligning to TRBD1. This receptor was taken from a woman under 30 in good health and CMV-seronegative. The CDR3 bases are TGTGCCAGCAAACGGGACAGCGATAATTCACCCCTCCACTTT. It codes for CASKRDSDNSPLHF.